The 21 T cell receptor beta chains presented below share a single source sample, sequenced in a study of regulatory T cells in long-lasting Graves disease (dated by TCRdb to 2020 to 2023). The library was produced with multiplex PCR. These reads were obtained on an Illumina HiSeq 4000. TCR beta libraries were built with iRepertoire HTBI primers and Arm-PCR amplification of CDR3 regions. The raw public data were reprocessed by TCRdb itself: fastp quality trimming at Q25, MiXCR clonotype calling, in-frame beta chains only. Entries that share a CDR3 protein sequence are merged under the most common genes and DNA. Here the sample has some 460,000 distinct CDR3 sequences; about a sixth occur a single time. The top ten clones comprise approximately 12% of the sample. In the paper's terms, the time point label means: newly diagnosed GD, antithyroid drugs for less than 3 months. RNA was extracted from PBMCs in TRIzol for both TCR sequencing and RNA sequencing.

Separately, the same data were catalogued under a study of T cells in Graves' hyperthyroidism and ophthalmopathy.

The input for sequencing was peripheral blood mononuclear cells (PBMCs), taken at new diagnosis, from a patient treated with antithyroid drugs. All receptors derive from a man in his forties with Graves disease. Donor details come from another sample of the same person, matched by shared clones.

At least ten counts were recorded for this clonotype. The chain uses TRBV5-1 and TRBJ2-7, with a tentative D call TRBD1 (5 bases). V was pared by 0 bases and J by 1 base, with 14 bases between. CDR1 is SGHRS and CDR2 is YFSETQ in the germline V gene. The CDR3 spans 16 residues. DNA of the CDR3: TGCGCCAGCAGCTTGGCGCAGAAGGGGAAATCCTACGAGCAGTACTTC. Residues: CASSLAQKGKSYEQYF.

This clonotype was observed many times. The J gene is TRBJ2-3, the V gene TRBV20-1; TRBD2 aligns across 11 bases. V trimming: 5 bases; J trimming: 2 bases; junction bases outside the gene matches: 9. This CDR3 is 16 amino acids long. Germline V gene data show CDR1 as DFQATT and CDR2 as SNEGSKA (reference sequence). CDR3 bases: TGCAGTGCTTTAAAGACTAGCGGGGAACTCACAGATACGCAGTATTTT. This codes for CSALKTSGELTDTQYF.

J is TRBJ2-7 and V is TRBV27; TRBD1 matches 7 bases. The trim removed 4 bases at V and 3 bases at J, leaving 9 bases unmatched. This CDR3 comprises 15 residues. CDR1 MNHEY and CDR2 SMNVEV come from the germline V gene (reference sequence). CDR3 bases: TGTGCCAGCAGTTCGGTGACAGGGACCTTCTACGAGCAGTACTTC. Protein product: CASSSVTGTFYEQYF.

This clonotype was recorded a few times. V and J are TRBV15 and TRBJ1-6; D is uncertain. Trimming shortened V by 2 bases and J by 9 bases, and 8 bases separated the two germline ends. The CDR3 spans 13 residues. Looked up from germline, CDR1 is LNHNV and CDR2 is YYDKDF (reference sequence). CDR3 coding DNA: TGTGCCACCAGCAGATTGGCAGCTTCACCCCTCCACTTT. It encodes CATSRLAASPLHF. Based on the CDR3 plus reference TRBV15 and TRBJ1-6, the full variable domain is DAMVIQNPRYQVTQFGKPVTLSCSQTLNHNVMYWYQQKSSQAPKLLFHYYDKDFNNEADTPDNFQSRRPNTSFCFLDIRSPGLGDTAMYLCATSRLAASPLHFGNGTRLTVT.

The gene calls are TRBV24-1 and TRBJ2-2; D is unresolved. CDR3 size: 13 residues. V lost 8 bases to trimming and J lost 5 bases, with 11 bases between them. From germline, CDR1 is KGHDR and CDR2 SFDVKD. This CDR3 is CATNDQGTGELFF. Written as DNA, the CDR3 is TGTGCCACCAATGACCAAGGGACCGGGGAGCTGTTTTTT.

At least ten counts were recorded for this clonotype. The chain joins TRBV12-3 or TRBV12-4 to TRBJ2-7, with D possibly being TRBD2 (5 bases). The CDR3 extends over 13 amino acids. Trimming left V 6 bases short and J 5 bases short, with 14 bases between. The CDR3 sequence: CASSLWRANEQYF. CDR3 in DNA: TGTGCCAGCAGCCTATGGCGGGCAAACGAGCAGTACTTC.

This clonotype was observed at least ten times. The chain employs TRBV29-1 and TRBJ2-1, with D hard to call. Germline lookup yields CDR1 SQVTM and CDR2 ANQGSEA. The V end lost 6 bases, the J end lost 0 bases, and 12 bases lay between the germline ends. The CDR3 loop spans 14 amino acids. The CDR3 sequence: CSVRDGSSYNEQFF. The CDR3 DNA sequence: TGCAGCGTCAGAGACGGAAGCTCCTACAATGAGCAGTTCTTC.

This clonotype occurred many times. The chain has TRBV5-1 and TRBJ2-7, with D possibly matching TRBD2 (6 bases). The length of the CDR3 is 14 residues. Germline V gives CDR1 SGHRS, CDR2 YFSETQ. Trimming took off 8 bases at V and 1 base at J, with 16 bases between the two ends. The CDR3 loop is CASTGDPSSYEQYF. The DNA for the CDR3 is TGCGCCAGTACGGGGGACCCCTCGTCCTACGAGCAGTACTTC.

The table lists this clonotype with many counts. This chain uses TRBV3-1 with TRBJ2-1, with 10 bases aligning to TRBD2. Germline-derived CDR1 and CDR2 are LGHDT and YNNKEL (reference sequence). V trimming: 2 bases; J trimming: 15 bases; junction bases outside the gene matches: 4. CDR3 length equals 12 residues. This chain's CDR3 is CASSQTLAGLFF. For the CDR3, the DNA is TGTGCCAGCAGCCAAACACTAGCGGGATTGTTCTTC.

There are many counts of this clonotype. The chain carries TRBV28 and TRBJ2-2; D is ambiguous. CDR3 size: 15 residues. The V gene's germline CDR1 is MDHEN and CDR2 SYDVKM. V was cut by 2 bases and J by 4 bases, with 11 bases left in between. The CDR3 protein is CASSLGRLITGELFF. The CDR3, as DNA: TGTGCCAGCAGTTTAGGCAGGCTCATCACCGGGGAGCTGTTTTTT.

The V call is TRBV6-1, the J call TRBJ2-1, with D possibly being TRBD2 (5 bases). The CDR3 has 16 amino acids. The germline gives CDR1 MNHNS, CDR2 SASEGT. Trimming removed 1 base at V and 3 bases at J, with 13 bases between. The CDR3 DNA follows: TGTGCCAGCAGTGAAGGGGTGGGAGCTGGCTACAATGAGCAGTTCTTC. Translating it yields CASSEGVGAGYNEQFF.

The chain uses TRBV9 and TRBJ2-3, with D possibly being TRBD1 or TRBD2 (6 bases each). Germline V gene sequence: CDR1 SGDLS, CDR2 YYNGEE. The germline V and J ends were trimmed by 0 bases and 3 bases, with 20 bases remaining between them. The CDR3 loop spans 18 amino acids. CDR3 in DNA: TGTGCCAGCAGCGTAGAGGTGGGGGGCAGGGTTGCGACAGATACGCAGTATTTT. The encoded protein is CASSVEVGGRVATDTQYF.

This clonotype appeared a few times. The chain is built from TRBV6-2 or TRBV6-3 and TRBJ2-7; TRBD1 or TRBD2 may be the D gene (7 bases each). V dropped 0 bases and J dropped 6 bases, with 12 bases sitting between them. This CDR3 has 14 residues. In germline, CDR1 is MNHEY, CDR2 SVGEGT. The CDR3 loop is CASSYSGRGPEQYF. CDR3 in DNA: TGTGCCAGCAGTTACTCGGGGAGGGGGCCCGAGCAGTACTTC.

This clonotype has ten or more counts. This chain connects TRBV20-1 to TRBJ2-7, with TRBD2 matching 7 bases. This CDR3 contains 15 residues. The germline gives CDR1 DFQATT, CDR2 SNEGSKA (reference sequence). Losses at the gene ends were 0 bases for V and 3 bases for J; bases not matched to a gene: 8. Here the CDR3 reads CSARDSSGAIYEQYF. CDR3 sequence (DNA): TGCAGTGCTAGAGACTCAAGCGGGGCGATCTACGAGCAGTACTTC.

The chain is built from TRBV12-3 or TRBV12-4 and TRBJ2-1; 11 positions match TRBD2. The CDR3 runs 18 residues. J lost 6 bases, V lost 0 bases, and 10 bases had no gene match. The chain's CDR3 is CASSLALSTSGKINEQFF. The DNA of the CDR3 is TGTGCCAGCAGTTTAGCGCTTTCGACTAGCGGGAAGATCAATGAGCAGTTCTTC.

This clonotype has a count of ten or more. The V gene is TRBV20-1, the J gene TRBJ2-1; perhaps TRBD2 as D (5 bases). This CDR3 region has 15 residues. V lost 0 bases, J lost 0 bases, and 9 bases lay in between. In germline, CDR1 is DFQATT, CDR2 SNEGSKA (reference sequence). The CDR3 nucleotides read TGCAGTGCTAGAGACGCTAGCATCTCCTACAATGAGCAGTTCTTC. This translates into CSARDASISYNEQFF.

This clonotype was counted many times. The V call is TRBV7-8, the J call TRBJ1-2; 9 positions agree with TRBD1. Trimming at V came to 1 base and at J to 6 bases, leaving 6 bases not matched to a gene. Per the germline V gene, CDR1 is SGHVS and CDR2 is FQNEAQ. This CDR3 region has 15 residues. The CDR3 DNA is TGTGCCAGCAGCTTAGTCGCGACAGGGGGTGATGGCTACACCTTC. This gives the protein CASSLVATGGDGYTF. Drawing the rest from reference TRBV7-8 and TRBJ1-2, the complete variable domain is GAGVSQSPRYKVAKRGQDVALRCDPISGHVSLFWYQQALGQGPEFLTYFQNEAQLDKSGLPSDRFFAERPEGSVSTLKIQRTQQEDSAVYLCASSLVATGGDGYTFGSGTRLTVV.

This clonotype was seen repeatedly, ten times or more. At one end, the junction sequence differs from germline, possibly due to a read error. J is TRBJ2-1 and V is TRBV6-2 or TRBV6-3; maybe TRBD2 (6 bases). From germline, CDR1 is MNHEY and CDR2 SVGEGT. CDR3 length: 16 amino acids. The CDR3 nucleotides read TGTACCAGCAGTTTTCCGGGACTCCATACCTACAATGAGCAGTTCTTC. It codes for CTSSFPGLHTYNEQFF.

The V gene is TRBV28, the J gene TRBJ1-1; 10 bases align to TRBD1. The CDR3 has 15 amino acids. V gave up 6 bases and J gave up 1 base; unmatched junction bases: 5. Germline assignment: CDR1 MDHEN and CDR2 SYDVKM. CDR3 nucleotides: TGTGCCAGCAGCCTCGACAGGGGGCAGAACACTGAAGCTTTCTTT. Amino acids: CASSLDRGQNTEAFF.

This clonotype has a handful of counts. The V gene is TRBV27, the J gene TRBJ1-3, with a possible D match to TRBD1 (6 bases). Germline CDR1 is MNHEY and CDR2 is SMNVEV (reference sequence). The CDR3 consists of 16 residues. The V and J ends lost 0 bases and 2 bases respectively, with 11 bases between them. CDR3 bases: TGTGCCAGCAGTTTATCGAGGGCAGGGGCTGGAAACACCATATATTTT. Its protein is CASSLSRAGAGNTIYF.

The J gene is TRBJ2-1, the V gene TRBV9; perhaps TRBD2 as D (5 bases). The V end lost 4 bases, the J end lost 13 bases, and 12 bases lay between the germline ends. The CDR3 contains 11 residues. Germline loops: CDR1 SGDLS, CDR2 YYNGEE. This CDR3 reads CASSRGDAQFF. CDR3 DNA: TGTGCCAGCAGCCGGGGAGACGCACAGTTCTTC.